These 32 T cell receptor beta chains share one sample of origin, sequenced in a study of blood T cell repertoires in COVID-19. Clones were sequenced by immunoSEQ multiplex PCR, and TCRdb holds only the in-frame ones, with some missing. The table lists about 240,000 clones, 80% to 85% of them singletons, with roughly 12% in the top ten. The sequenced sample was peripheral blood. These receptors were obtained from a woman between 55 and 75 years old with active or convalescent COVID-19.

The chain recombines TRBV9 with TRBJ1-3, with D perhaps TRBD1 (5 bases). CDR1 and CDR2 (germline): SGDLS, YYNGEE. The V and J ends lost 4 bases and 0 bases respectively, with 17 bases between them. The CDR3 runs 17 residues. The CDR3: CASSPRQTPFSGNTIYF. CDR3 bases: TGTGCCAGCAGCCCCCGACAGACCCCCTTCTCTGGAAACACCATATATTTT.

The rearrangement joins TRBV30 to TRBJ2-5; 9 nucleotides match TRBD1. The CDR3 consists of 13 residues. Germline V CDR1 and CDR2: GTSNPN, SVGIG (reference sequence). The V gene end was trimmed by 8 bases and the J gene end by 2 bases; junction bases not matched to a gene: 6. The CDR3 region has the DNA TGTGCCGGGGAGACAGGGGGGCAAGAGACCCAGTACTTC. It specifies CAGETGGQETQYF.

This sequence joins TRBV6-7 and TRBJ1-2; D possibly corresponds to TRBD1 (5 bases). TRBV6-7 is assigned to the ORF class and has an uncertain function. This CDR3 comprises 13 residues. The ends were cut back, 9 bases at V and 6 bases at J, with 17 bases in the middle. The CDR3 sequence: CARTPGLSHGYTF. The CDR3 DNA follows: TGTGCCAGGACTCCGGGACTCTCCCATGGCTACACCTTC.

The V and J genes are TRBV6-5 and TRBJ1-1, with 7 nucleotides matching TRBD1. Germline CDR1 is MNHEY and CDR2 is SVGAGI. The CDR3 runs to 15 residues. V lost 2 bases and J lost 0; bases outside the gene matches: 3. The DNA for the CDR3 is TGTGCCAGCAGTTACCGGACAGGCCTGAACACTGAAGCTTTCTTT. Translated: CASSYRTGLNTEAFF.

The V call is TRBV15, the J call TRBJ2-7; 7 bases agree with TRBD2. The CDR3 is 15 residues long. Germline CDR1 LNHNV, CDR2 YYDKDF (reference sequence). Unmatched junction bases numbered 5, after V lost 0 bases and J lost 3 bases. The CDR3 sequence is CATSRDRGLNYEQYF. The CDR3 DNA reads TGTGCCACCAGCAGAGATAGGGGACTAAACTACGAGCAGTACTTC.

The chain couples TRBV5-1 to TRBJ1-4, with 10 bases aligning to TRBD1. The CDR3 sequence is 16 residues long. Trimming removed 4 bases from V and 3 bases from J; junction bases left unmatched: 6. Germline assignment: CDR1 SGHRS and CDR2 YFSETQ. For the CDR3, the DNA is TGCGCCAGCAGCACCCAAGGACAGGGGGCTAATGAAAAACTGTTTTTT. This sequence encodes CASSTQGQGANEKLFF. The full variable domain, rest sourced from reference TRBV5-1 and TRBJ1-4, is KAGVTQTPRYLIKTRGQQVTLSCSPISGHRSVSWYQQTPGQGLQFLFEYFSETQRNKGNFPGRFSGRQFSNSRSEMNVSTLELGDSALYLCASSTQGQGANEKLFFGSGTQLSVL.

The J gene is TRBJ1-6, the V gene TRBV9; no definite D call. CDR3 size: 15 residues. Trimming cost V 3 bases and J 0 bases, with 7 bases left between them. Germline V gene lookup returns CDR1 SGDLS and CDR2 YYNGEE. This CDR3 reads CASSAVSSYNSPLHF. The CDR3 bases are TGTGCCAGCAGCGCTGTGAGCTCCTATAATTCACCCCTCCACTTT. The variable domain in full, with the rest retrieved from reference TRBV9 and TRBJ1-6, is DSGVTQTPKHLITATGQRVTLRCSPRSGDLSVYWYQQSLDQGLQFLIQYYNGEERAKGNILERFSAQQFPDLHSELNLSSLELGDSALYFCASSAVSSYNSPLHFGNGTRLTVT.

The gene calls are TRBV4-2 and TRBJ2-1, with TRBD2 matching 7 bases. The CDR3 is made up of 16 amino acids. Germline trimming cut 4 bases from V and 4 bases from J; bases unmatched to any gene: 10. Germline lookup yields CDR1 LGHNA and CDR2 YNFKEQ. DNA of the CDR3: TGTGCCAGCAGCCCCATGGCTGGGGGGGGGTACAATGAGCAGTTCTTC. Residues: CASSPMAGGGYNEQFF.

This sequence joins TRBV5-4 and TRBJ2-5; no definite D call. The CDR3 totals 15 residues. Trimming shortened V by 0 bases and J by 2 bases, and 11 bases separated the two germline ends. Germline values: CDR1 SGHNT, CDR2 YYREEE (reference sequence). CDR3 protein: CASSLDLGRQETQYF. CDR3 nucleotides: TGTGCCAGCAGCTTGGATCTGGGCAGACAAGAGACCCAGTACTTC.

The chain joins TRBV23-1 to TRBJ1-6; 8 positions match TRBD1. TRBV23-1 falls under the ORF class, with uncertain function. With 4 bases clipped from V and 7 bases from J, the junction kept 0 bases outside the gene matches. The CDR3 is made up of 13 amino acids. The DNA for the CDR3 is TGCGCCAGCAGTCGGGACAGGAATTCACCCCTCCACTTT. Protein product: CASSRDRNSPLHF.

The chain combines TRBV5-1 with TRBJ2-5, with 9 bases identical to TRBD2. V lost 3 bases, J lost 5 bases, and 5 bases stayed unmatched. The germline V gene encodes CDR1 SGHRS and CDR2 YFSETQ. The CDR3 runs to 14 residues. CDR3 loop: CASSYSGGRETQYF. The CDR3 DNA reads TGCGCCAGCAGCTATAGCGGGGGTCGGGAGACCCAGTACTTC.

This chain connects TRBV5-4 to TRBJ1-2, with D perhaps TRBD1 (6 bases). CDR1 SGHNT and CDR2 YYREEE come from the germline V gene (reference sequence). Trimming removed 2 bases at V and 8 bases at J, with 13 bases between. CDR3 length equals 13 residues. The CDR3 sequence: CASSFQGTRGYTF. The CDR3 bases are TGTGCCAGCAGCTTTCAGGGGACGCGAGGCTACACCTTC.

The chain couples TRBV28 to TRBJ1-5, with D maybe TRBD1 (6 bases). Trimming took 8 bases from V and 4 from J, leaving 36 bases between them. This CDR3 has 21 amino acids. Germline values: CDR1 MDHEN, CDR2 SYDVKM. The CDR3 region has the DNA TGTGCCAGCCGCCCTCCGGGATCCACAGGGAGGGGGTGGGGCCAAAATCAGCCCCAGCATTTT. Its protein product is CASRPPGSTGRGWGQNQPQHF.

The chain couples TRBV6-5 to TRBJ1-2, with 7 bases aligning to TRBD1. Germline V lookup: CDR1 MNHEY, CDR2 SVGAGI. The CDR3 spans 14 residues. V lost 7 bases to trimming and J lost 4 bases; unmatched junction nucleotides: 9. CDR3 in DNA: TGTGCCAGCAAAAAGGGGGCGACAAGCTATGGCTACACCTTC. As protein: CASKKGATSYGYTF.

The rearrangement uses TRBV7-9 and TRBJ2-1; D is ambiguous. Germline assignment: CDR1 SEHNR and CDR2 FQNEAQ (reference sequence). Trimming took off 5 bases at V and 0 bases at J, with 5 bases between the two ends. The CDR3 loop spans 13 amino acids. In nucleotides, the CDR3 is TGTGCCAGCAGCGCGGCCTCCTACAATGAGCAGTTCTTC. As protein: CASSAASYNEQFF.

The chain combines TRBV12-3 or TRBV12-4 with TRBJ2-7; tentative D call: TRBD1 (5 bases). CDR3 size: 13 residues. Trimming left V 1 base short and J 6 bases short, with 10 bases between. The DNA for the CDR3 is TGTGCCAGCAGTTTAGAGGGGCTCAGCGAGCAGTACTTC. As protein: CASSLEGLSEQYF.

This rearrangement joins TRBV2 to TRBJ2-7; 15 nucleotides line up with TRBD2. The CDR3 covers 18 residues. Trimming cost V 3 bases and J 0 bases; bases outside gene matches: 6. Germline CDR1 is SNHLY and CDR2 is FYNNEI. This chain's CDR3 is CASSDPGLAGGHSYEQYF. The DNA of the CDR3 is TGTGCCAGCAGTGACCCGGGACTAGCGGGGGGACACTCCTACGAGCAGTACTTC.

This chain uses TRBV11-2 with TRBJ2-3; D remains unclear. V lost 5 bases and J lost 8, with 11 bases in between. There are 12 residues in the CDR3. The germline CDR1 and CDR2 sequences are SGHAT and FQNNGV. This CDR3 is CASSPPSGTQYF. The DNA for the CDR3 is TGTGCCAGCAGCCCGCCCTCCGGTACGCAGTATTTT.

This clone was seen a single time. This chain joins TRBV3-1 (or the pseudogene TRBV3-2) and TRBJ2-4, with TRBD2 identical over 10 bases. The CDR3 covers 15 residues. With V trimmed by 5 bases and J by 7 bases, 8 bases remained unmatched. In germline, CDR1 is LGHDT, CDR2 YNNKEL (reference sequence). The CDR3 DNA reads TGTGCCAGCAGCTTAGAGCGGGGGGGCCATAACATTCAGTACTTC. It translates to CASSLERGGHNIQYF.

The chain links TRBV4-3 to TRBJ1-3; no firm D call. The germline V and J ends were trimmed by 4 bases and 0 bases, with 10 bases remaining between them. The CDR3 loop spans 15 amino acids. Germline loops: CDR1 LGHNA, CDR2 YSLEER. The CDR3 DNA follows: TGCGCCAGCAGCCGAGACGGTTACTCTGGAAACACCATATATTTT. Protein product: CASSRDGYSGNTIYF.

The chain recombines TRBV27 with TRBJ2-7; the D gene is possibly TRBD1 (6 bases). Trimming stripped 3 bases from V and 1 base from J, with 19 bases between. The length of the CDR3 is 17 residues. The germline V gene has CDR1 MNHEY and CDR2 SMNVEV (reference sequence). CDR3 coding DNA: TGTGCCAGCAGTTTTGATCCAACCGGGACACCTTCCTACGAGCAGTACTTC. It codes for CASSFDPTGTPSYEQYF.

With respect to this clone: This CDR3 is also generated by other DNA sequences in the sample. This chain uses TRBV6-1 with TRBJ1-1, with D maybe TRBD1 (5 bases). V gave up 3 bases and J gave up 5 bases, with 10 bases separating them. CDR3 length: 13 residues. Germline CDR1 MNHNS, CDR2 SASEGT. CDR3 amino acids: CASSERQGTEAFF. The CDR3 DNA reads TGTGCCAGCAGTGAGAGGCAGGGAACTGAAGCTTTCTTT.

V gene TRBV3-1 (or the pseudogene TRBV3-2) combines with J gene TRBJ1-2; 8 positions agree with TRBD1. Germline V gene data show CDR1 as LGHDT and CDR2 as YNNKEL (reference sequence). CDR3 length equals 20 residues. With V trimmed by 3 bases and J by 5 bases, 23 bases remained unmatched. CDR3: CASSQRGGQGARVVGYGYTF. DNA for the CDR3: TGTGCCAGCAGCCAGAGAGGTGGACAGGGTGCTAGGGTTGTTGGGTATGGCTACACCTTC.

In its sample, this clone was seen once. The CDR3 sequence: CASKVGRLSNQPQHF. CDR3 nucleotide sequence: TGTGCCAGCAAGGTGGGGCGGCTGAGCAATCAGCCCCAGCATTTT. The chain joins TRBV2 to TRBJ1-5, with D possibly TRBD1 on 5 matching bases. This CDR3 spans 15 amino acids. Looked up from germline, CDR1 is SNHLY and CDR2 is FYNNEI. The V end lost 7 bases, the J end lost 1 base, and 14 bases lay between the germline ends.

In regard to this clone: This clone may be a read error of a much larger clone one base away. The chain is built from TRBV30 and TRBJ1-5, with 10 bases lining up with TRBD1. CDR1 GTSNPN and CDR2 SVGIG come from the germline V gene (reference sequence). With V trimmed by 5 bases and J by 8 bases, 12 bases remained unmatched. This CDR3 has 15 residues. CDR3 bases: TGTGCCTGGTGTGGGTCGGGACAGGGGTGGGAGCCCCAGCATTTT. Protein sequence: CAWCGSGQGWEPQHF.

Concerning this clone itself: Other DNA sequences from this sample encode an identical CDR3 as well. This chain uses TRBV18 with TRBJ1-5; 9 bases match TRBD1. V was pared by 4 bases and J by 5 bases, with 0 bases of the junction left unmatched. Germline values: CDR1 KGHSH, CDR2 LQKENI. The CDR3 covers 13 residues. The CDR3 region has the DNA TGTGCCAGCTCACGGACAGGGGATCAGCCCCAGCATTTT. This gives the protein CASSRTGDQPQHF.

The chain combines TRBV13 with TRBJ2-3, with 10 bases lining up with TRBD1. CDR1 and CDR2 (germline): PRHDT, FYEKMQ (reference sequence). The CDR3 sequence is 17 residues long. V trimming: 4 bases; J trimming: 1 base; junction bases outside the gene matches: 8. CDR3: CASSSDRDRGGTDTQYF. The CDR3, as DNA: TGTGCCAGCAGCTCCGACCGGGACAGGGGAGGCACAGATACGCAGTATTTT. Full variable domain (missing parts from reference TRBV13 and TRBJ2-3): AAGVIQSPRHLIKEKRETATLKCYPIPRHDTVYWYQQGPGQDPQFLISFYEKMQSDKGSIPDRFSAQQFSDYHSELNMSSLELGDSALYFCASSSDRDRGGTDTQYFGPGTRLTVL.

V and J are TRBV11-1 and TRBJ1-6; D may be TRBD1 (6 bases). V lost 5 bases and J lost 3, with 14 bases in between. CDR1 and CDR2 (germline): SGHAT, FQDESV (reference sequence). There are 16 residues in the CDR3. CDR3: CASSRGQTFYNSPLHF. The DNA for the CDR3 is TGTGCCAGCAGCCGGGGACAAACCTTCTATAATTCACCCCTCCACTTT.

Only one count was recorded for this clone. This chain uses TRBV7-8 with TRBJ2-2; 7 bases line up with TRBD2. CDR1 is SGHVS, CDR2 FQNEAQ, per germline. This CDR3 contains 16 residues. V shed 1 base and J 0 bases; nucleotides not matched to a gene: 2. This chain's CDR3 is CASSLVGGSNTGELFF. In DNA, the CDR3 is TGTGCCAGCAGCTTAGTCGGGGGGTCGAACACCGGGGAGCTGTTTTTT.

There are a few counts of this clone. The genes are TRBV6-5 and TRBJ1-2; 8 nucleotides match TRBD1. The ends lost 2 bases at V and 14 bases at J; junction bases unmatched: 13. The CDR3 sequence is 14 residues long. Germline V gene data show CDR1 as MNHEY and CDR2 as SVGAGI. CDR3 sequence (DNA): TGTGCCAGCAGTTACGACGAGAGACAGGGGCTAAAAACCTTC. Its translation is CASSYDERQGLKTF.

The genes are TRBV27 and TRBJ1-4; the D gene is possibly TRBD1 (5 bases). V lost 4 bases to trimming and J lost 8 bases, with 14 bases between them. CDR1 and CDR2 (germline): MNHEY, SMNVEV (reference sequence). This CDR3 region has 14 residues. CDR3 in amino acids: CASSSGTHSEKLFF. In nucleotides, the CDR3 is TGTGCCAGCAGTTCCGGGACTCACTCCGAAAAACTGTTTTTT.

The chain links TRBV27 to TRBJ1-6, with D unresolved. The CDR3 is 14 amino acids. The V end lost 8 bases, the J end lost 10 bases, and 18 bases lay between the germline ends. Germline V CDR1 and CDR2: MNHEY, SMNVEV (reference sequence). CDR3 in DNA: TGTGCCAGCTCCTACGGTGTCTTATTATCACCCCTCCACTTT. Protein product: CASSYGVLLSPLHF.